Reported below is one TCR beta chain. Its specificity is not known. The data derive from a study of neoadjuvant anti-PD-1 for oral cavity cancer. Whole-study results and caveats: Higher pretreatment Treg/Th17 ratios tracked higher pretreatment blood clonality.

No culture or expansion preceded analysis of these blood cells. Trimming at V came to 1 base and at J to 2 bases, leaving 15 bases not matched to a gene. CDR3 length equals 19 residues. Germline loops: CDR1 SGDLS, CDR2 YYNGEE. Using immunoSEQ multiplex PCR, the repertoire was profiled, and TCRdb retains in-frame clones only, with some absent. Of over 6,500 clones in the sample, over 65% were seen once. V and J are TRBV9 and TRBJ2-3; 8 positions match TRBD2. The sequencing used PBMCs, collected before nivolumab (anti-PD-1) treatment. The TCR originated in a person aged 35 to 85 with oral cavity squamous cell carcinoma. CDR3: CASSVYLNMGTSLTDTQYF. The CDR3 DNA reads as TGTGCCAGCAGCGTATACCTCAATATGGGGACTAGTCTCACAGATACGCAGTATTTT.